This T cell receptor (beta chain) was documented in a study of T cells in Graves' hyperthyroidism and ophthalmopathy (dated by TCRdb to the late 2010s). Study-wide context: Peripheral blood samples were taken at the time of initial diagnosis, prior to any treatment. TCR V-J signatures able to tell the groups apart were searched for in a discovery cohort of 100 or so patients, of whom around 42 had Graves' ophthalmopathy and roughly 59 had stable Graves' hyperthyroidism. An independent validation cohort of 18 to 20 hyperthyroidism patients and approximately 17 patients who later progressed to ophthalmopathy tested prospective prediction of ophthalmopathy. The roughly 100 discovery patients were randomly split 7:3 into training and test sets. In about 6 Graves' hyperthyroidism patients, the study also compared T-cell repertoires from thyroid tissue with T-cell repertoires from blood. Following sampling, methimazole starting at 30 mg daily was given to hyperthyroidism patients, and high-dose intravenous methylprednisolone was given to ophthalmopathy patients. TCR Vbeta CDR3 sequencing of 135 peripheral blood samples (over 40 ophthalmopathy, roughly 74 hyperthyroidism and some 17 progressor patients) is reported in the paper.

Ophthalmopathy patients had moderately to severely active disease, with a Clinical Activity Score of 3 or more, a NOSPECS grade of 4 or more, and a disease duration of less than 3 months. Patients with uncontrolled infections, other autoimmune diseases, pregnancy or lactation were excluded. Diagnoses relied on clinical symptoms, serum thyroxine and TRAb, thyroid ultrasound and orbital computed tomography. PBMCs were separated from around 9.1 ml of fresh peripheral blood using Ficoll-Paque density gradient centrifugation. Trizol reagent was used to extract total RNA, and RNA quality was then checked on an Agilent 2100 Bioanalyzer. CDR1 WSHSY and CDR2 SAAADI were looked up in the germline V gene. V loses 5 bases, J loses 5 bases, and the germline ends lie 19 bases apart. From the cysteine through the phenylalanine, the CDR3 covers 15 amino acids. Only the CDR3 region is kept as DNA, spanning 45 bases read in frame from base 1.

The TCR beta CDR3 regions were amplified from the RNA transcripts. The first round of RT-PCR for the TCR CDR3 was performed with the HTBI primer set and the Qiagen OneStep RT-PCR kit. The libraries were constructed in a second round of multiplex PCR and then size-selected and purified. Sequencing of the libraries was done on an Illumina HiSeq2000 using paired-end 100 bp reads. The original methods were these. SOAPnuke was used to process the raw data, removing reads that contained adapters or uncalled bases, had a mean Phred below 15, or lacked an exact match to the constant primer or identifier. High-quality paired reads were merged using COPE v1.2.5, and each unique nucleotide sequence was defined as a clonotype. MiTCR v1.1 was used to align clonotypes to the IMGT TRBV, TRBD and TRBJ reference segments. The analysis was restricted to V-J combinations with a frequency above 0.0001, which together covered 99.2% of the repertoires. The TCS score was defined as the ratio of F50 (clonal expansion) to E x V (chaos), calculated using BLOSUM62-based TCRdist between CDR3 peptides within each V-J. Welch's t-statistics and random forest reduced 500 to 550 V-J features to fewer than 15, which were used in a naive Bayes classifier (R e1071). In-frame beta chains were kept once TCRdb had trimmed the public reads at Q25 with fastp and called clones with MiXCR. Identical CDR3 protein sequences are pooled into one entry, listed with their most common genes and DNA. V and J calls and clone size were set by TCRdb, not the authors. The sample table holds around 400,000 distinct CDR3 sequences, of which 13% to 15% were seen once. Of the sample, 15% to 20% is held by the ten largest clones.

With respect to this clonotype: The clone's antigen remains unknown. Base qualities are missing; no much larger clone stands one base away.

Overall study results and their limits: Most expanded thyroid clonotypes (frequency above 0.001) were also found in blood, which suggests that blood repertoires may mirror thyroid immune responses. Sample size was not statistically predetermined, and investigators were not blinded to group allocation. In validation, the model predicted progression to ophthalmopathy with 60% to 71% sensitivity and 72% to 75% specificity, a median of around 6.6 months before onset. Ophthalmopathy was separated from stable hyperthyroidism by a 13 V-J signature model, with about 88% sensitivity and 81% to 82% specificity obtained in cross-validation and 80%/75% obtained in testing.

This receptor was obtained from a woman aged 55-69 years with Graves' ophthalmopathy. The V and J segments used are TRBV10-2 and TRBJ2-7; a tentative D call is TRBD2 (6 bases match). Sequencing was performed on blood. This receptor has the CDR3 CASSYLGTERDEQYF. The nucleotide sequence reads TGCGCCAGCAGTTATTTGGGGACTGAAAGGGACGAGCAGTACTTC.